This T cell receptor (beta chain) derives from a study of blood T cell repertoires in COVID-19. Overall study: The cDNA or gDNA used as material had been derived from T cells, B-cell-depleted T cells, or PBMCs.

In the original processing: From reference gene primer amplification, estimates of nucleated cell counts were derived. Method: immunoSEQ multiplex PCR; TCRdb's copy keeps in-frame clones and lacks some. V, J and clone size derive from that table, while D and trimming were established from the DNA sequence. The data show some 200,000 clones, with roughly 87% seen just once and around 6.1% held by the top ten. The CDR3 consists of 15 residues. V lost 5 bases to trimming and J lost 6 bases, with 14 bases between them. Looked up from germline, CDR1 is SGHTA and CDR2 is FQGNSA. The chain links TRBV7-2 to TRBJ1-6, with D possibly matching TRBD1 (5 bases). The origin of this receptor is a woman aged 40 to 49 with acute or convalescent COVID-19. The sample comprised peripheral blood. CDR3 sequence: CASSPYGGANSPLHF. The CDR3 DNA reads TGTGCCAGCAGCCCCTACGGAGGGGCTAATTCACCCCTCCACTTT.